This T cell receptor beta chain originates from a study of blood T cell repertoires in COVID-19. Study overall: COVID-19 samples, acute and convalescent, were from the United States, Italy and Spain. The analysed material was cDNA or gDNA that came from T cells, B-cell-depleted T cells, or PBMCs.

V dropped 8 bases and J dropped 11 bases, with 18 bases sitting between them. The CDR3 is 12 amino acids. Germline V gives CDR1 MNHEY, CDR2 SVGAGI. In the source study's methods: Amplifying reference gene primers gave estimates of nucleated cell counts. The data were produced by immunoSEQ multiplex PCR, yet TCRdb's version contains in-frame clones alone and is incomplete. From that table come the V and J calls and clone size; the DNA was used to work out D and trimming. The data show more than 200,000 clones, 75% to 90% seen once. Sequencing was performed on peripheral blood. The TCR was taken from a man aged 25 to 40 with active or convalescent COVID-19. The chain recombines TRBV6-5 with TRBJ1-2; perhaps TRBD1 as D (6 bases). The CDR3 here is CASSPTGLGYTF. CDR3 nucleotides: TGTGCCAGCTCCCCTACAGGGTTGGGATACACCTTC.